The 16 T cell receptor beta chains listed next were all sequenced from one sample in a study of T cell repertoires in cytomegalovirus infection. TCRdb reanalysed the reads using MiXCR and keeps one entry per CDR3 protein. The top ten clones hold 40% to 60% of a sample with about 570,000 distinct CDR3 sequences, 40% of them seen once. The antigens for these receptors are not known. Here the sequenced sample was cultured PBMCs, taken from culture after CMV antigen stimulation. The receptors were sampled from a human donor in good health (CMV status not recorded). Some clones in this sample may be carry-over from other donors' samples.

This clonotype was seen repeatedly, ten times or more. The V gene is TRBV7-8, the J gene TRBJ1-4; D unresolved. V lost 2 bases to trimming and J lost 0 bases, with 10 bases between them. Germline values: CDR1 SGHVS, CDR2 FQNEAQ. There are 16 residues in the CDR3. The DNA for the CDR3 is TGTGCCAGCAGCTTATTTTGGGATGCAACTAATGAAAAACTGTTTTTT. Encoded protein: CASSLFWDATNEKLFF.

V usage is TRBV6-2 or TRBV6-3 and J usage is TRBJ2-5, with D possibly being TRBD1 (5 bases). The length of the CDR3 is 13 residues. V shed 5 bases and J shed 5 bases, with 12 bases lying between them. CDR1 and CDR2 (germline): MNHEY, SVGEGT. CDR3 region: CASSPRDFETQYF. The CDR3 nucleotides read TGTGCCAGCAGTCCCAGGGATTTTGAGACCCAGTACTTC.

The V and J genes are TRBV7-6 and TRBJ2-5; tentatively, D is TRBD1 (5 bases). CDR3 length equals 16 residues. The germline CDR1 and CDR2 sequences are SGHVS and FNYEAQ. V lost 1 base and J 4 bases, leaving 16 bases between the germline ends. CDR3 in DNA: TGTGCCAGCAGCTTAGTGGCAGGGTGGGGTCCAGAGACCCAGTACTTC. It translates to CASSLVAGWGPETQYF.

This clonotype was observed a few times. This sequence joins TRBV28 and TRBJ2-7; the D gene could be TRBD1 or TRBD2 (6 bases each). The CDR3 sequence is 15 residues long. Trimming removed 8 bases from V and 3 bases from J, with 20 bases in between. CDR1 and CDR2 (germline): MDHEN, SYDVKM. CDR3 DNA sequence: TGTGCCAGCTCGAAAGGGGGGATCGGGCACTACGAGCAGTACTTC. Its protein product is CASSKGGIGHYEQYF.

The J gene is TRBJ1-3, the V gene TRBV7-6; no clear D. Germline V gene lookup returns CDR1 SGHVS and CDR2 FNYEAQ. The CDR3 contains 13 residues. With 8 bases removed from V and 2 bases from J, the gap between germline ends came to 10 bases. CDR3 sequence (DNA): TGTGCCAGCCTCATGGGAACTGGAAACACCATATATTTT. Translation gives CASLMGTGNTIYF. The variable domain in full, with the rest retrieved from reference TRBV7-6 and TRBJ1-3, is GAGVSQSPRYKVTKRGQDVALRCDPISGHVSLYWYRQALGQGPEFLTYFNYEAQQDKSGLPNDRFSAERPEGSISTLTIQRTEQRDSAMYRCASLMGTGNTIYFGEGSWLTVV.

The rearrangement joins TRBV6-1 to TRBJ2-7, with D uncertain. Germline CDR1 is MNHNS and CDR2 is SASEGT. The germline V and J ends were trimmed by 7 bases and 6 bases, with 10 bases remaining between them. The CDR3 length is 11 residues. Written as DNA, the CDR3 is TGTGCCAGCAATACGATCCTCGAGCAGTACTTC. Translating it yields CASNTILEQYF.

This clonotype was counted a few times. The chain uses TRBV4-1 and TRBJ2-3, with 7 positions matching TRBD2. Trimming took 3 bases from V and 2 from J; bases not matched to a gene: 8. This CDR3 is built from 16 residues. Per germline, CDR1 MGHRA and CDR2 YSYEKL. Written as DNA, the CDR3 is TGCGCCAGCAGCCAGGCCCCTAGCGGACCCACAGATACGCAGTATTTT. This gives the protein CASSQAPSGPTDTQYF.

The chain uses TRBV28 and TRBJ2-7; D remains ambiguous. V was shortened by 5 bases and J by 3 bases, with 20 bases between the two germline ends. CDR3 length equals 16 residues. Germline loops: CDR1 MDHEN, CDR2 SYDVKM. For the CDR3, the DNA is TGTGCCAGCAGTCTACCGGGCATCAGCCTGCTCTACGAGCAGTACTTC. Its protein product is CASSLPGISLLYEQYF.

The V gene is TRBV12-3 or TRBV12-4, the J gene TRBJ1-1, with D possibly TRBD1 on 5 matching bases. The CDR3 has 15 amino acids. V lost 1 base and J 4 bases, leaving 13 bases between the germline ends. The CDR3 reads CASSLVVGQGTEAFF. CDR3 bases: TGTGCCAGCAGTTTAGTTGTGGGGCAGGGCACTGAAGCTTTCTTT.

The sample holds many counts of this clonotype. The V call is TRBV7-2, the J call TRBJ2-7; D gene uncertain. The CDR3 length is 13 residues. The V gene's germline CDR1 is SGHTA and CDR2 FQGNSA. With 5 bases removed from V and 3 bases from J, the gap between germline ends came to 11 bases. The CDR3 DNA reads TGTGCCAGCAGCCCGGCTGAGGTCTACGAGCAGTACTTC. Its translation is CASSPAEVYEQYF.

J is TRBJ2-1 and V is TRBV4-1; 10 positions agree with TRBD2. V lost 1 base and J lost 5; bases outside the gene matches: 5. This CDR3 region has 16 residues. Germline loops: CDR1 MGHRA, CDR2 YSYEKL. CDR3 in amino acids: CASSQGTSGVHNEQFF. CDR3 in DNA: TGCGCCAGCAGCCAAGGTACTAGCGGGGTCCACAATGAGCAGTTCTTC.

The V and J genes are TRBV20-1 and TRBJ1-5; D perhaps matches TRBD1 (5 bases). Per germline, CDR1 DFQATT and CDR2 SNEGSKA (reference sequence). V lost 6 bases and J lost 3, with 12 bases in between. There are 13 residues in the CDR3. The CDR3 loop reads CSARGTVNQPQHF. The CDR3 DNA reads TGCAGTGCCCGAGGGACCGTCAATCAGCCCCAGCATTTT.

This clonotype turned up a few times. The CDR3 region is CASGLDYQPQHF. CDR3 DNA sequence: TGTGCTAGTGGTTTGGACTATCAGCCCCAGCATTTT. The V gene is TRBV12-5, the J gene TRBJ1-5; no reliable D call. Germline V CDR1 and CDR2: LGHNT, FRNRAP. The ends were cut back, 1 base at V and 5 bases at J, with 3 bases in the middle. This CDR3 region has 12 residues.

This clonotype was picked up a small number of times. V gene TRBV7-2 combines with J gene TRBJ1-1; perhaps TRBD1 as D (5 bases). This CDR3 is built from 14 residues. The germline CDR1 and CDR2 sequences are SGHTA and FQGNSA. Trimming took 4 bases from V and 5 from J, leaving 14 bases between them. The CDR3 protein is CASSSQGMWTEAFF. The CDR3 DNA is TGTGCCAGCAGCTCCCAGGGAATGTGGACTGAAGCTTTCTTT. Complete variable domain (other parts from reference TRBV7-2 and TRBJ1-1): GAGVSQSPSNKVTEKGKDVELRCDPISGHTALYWYRQSLGQGLEFLIYFQGNSAPDKSGLPSDRFSAERTGGSVSTLTIQRTQQEDSAVYLCASSSQGMWTEAFFGQGTRLTVV.

The V call is TRBV2, the J call TRBJ2-6; D remains ambiguous. V lost 11 bases and J 0 bases, leaving 11 bases between the germline ends. Germline CDR1 reads SNHLY; CDR2 reads FYNNEI. The CDR3 extends over 14 amino acids. The CDR3 DNA reads as TGTGCCCTCCGTCCCGTCTCTGGGGCCAACGTCCTGACTTTC. This gives the protein CALRPVSGANVLTF. Drawing the rest from reference TRBV2 and TRBJ2-6, the complete variable domain is EPEVTQTPSHQVTQMGQEVILRCVPISNHLYFYWYRQILGQKVEFLVSFYNNEISEKSEIFDDQFSVERPDGSNFTLKIRSTKLEDSAMYFCALRPVSGANVLTFGAGSRLTVL.

V gene TRBV2 combines with J gene TRBJ2-3, with 11 bases identical to TRBD2. The CDR3 spans 16 residues. The germline V gene encodes CDR1 SNHLY and CDR2 FYNNEI. Unmatched junction bases numbered 4, after V lost 3 bases and J lost 2 bases. CDR3 region: CASSDPLAGATDTQYF. Here the CDR3 DNA reads TGTGCCAGCAGTGACCCACTAGCGGGGGCCACAGATACGCAGTATTTT.